This T cell receptor beta chain originates from a study of neoadjuvant anti-PD-1 for oral cavity cancer. The CDR3 length is 16 residues. Trimming left V 0 bases short and J 2 bases short, with 12 bases between. Looked up from germline, CDR1 is LGHNA and CDR2 is YSLEER. Produced via immunoSEQ multiplex PCR; TCRdb's table is partial and in-frame only. The sample holds 6,000 to 7,500 clones, over 65% seen once. The clonotype comes from a person aged 35 to 85 with oral cavity squamous cell carcinoma. The input for sequencing was PBMCs, taken before nivolumab (anti-PD-1) treatment. The chain combines TRBV4-3 with TRBJ2-3; D uncertain. The DNA for the CDR3 is TGCGCCAGCAGCCAAGAGATGGATAGCACCACAGATACGCAGTATTTT. Translating it yields CASSQEMDSTTDTQYF.